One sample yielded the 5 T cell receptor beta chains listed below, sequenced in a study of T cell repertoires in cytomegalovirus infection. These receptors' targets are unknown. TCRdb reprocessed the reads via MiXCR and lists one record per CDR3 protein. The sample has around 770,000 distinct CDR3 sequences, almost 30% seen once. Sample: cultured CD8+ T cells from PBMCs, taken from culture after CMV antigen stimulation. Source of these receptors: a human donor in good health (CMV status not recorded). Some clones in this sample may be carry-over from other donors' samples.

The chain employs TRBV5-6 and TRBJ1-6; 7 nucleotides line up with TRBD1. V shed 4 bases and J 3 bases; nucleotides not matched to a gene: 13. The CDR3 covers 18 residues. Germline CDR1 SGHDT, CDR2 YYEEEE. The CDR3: CASSLVRTGSFYNSPLHF. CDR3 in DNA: TGTGCCAGCAGCCTCGTACGGACAGGATCTTTCTATAATTCACCCCTCCACTTT.

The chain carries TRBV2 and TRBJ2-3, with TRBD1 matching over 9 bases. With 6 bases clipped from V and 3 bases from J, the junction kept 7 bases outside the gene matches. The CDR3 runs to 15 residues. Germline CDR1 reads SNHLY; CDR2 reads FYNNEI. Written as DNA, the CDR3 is TGTGCCAGCAGCGACGGACAGGGGAGGACAGATACGCAGTATTTT. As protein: CASSDGQGRTDTQYF.

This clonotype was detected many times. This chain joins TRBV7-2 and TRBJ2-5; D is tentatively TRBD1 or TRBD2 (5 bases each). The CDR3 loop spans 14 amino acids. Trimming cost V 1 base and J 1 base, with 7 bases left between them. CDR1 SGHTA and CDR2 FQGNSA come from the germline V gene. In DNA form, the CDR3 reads TGTGCCAGCAGCTTAGGGGGGATCCAAGAGACCCAGTACTTC. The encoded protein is CASSLGGIQETQYF. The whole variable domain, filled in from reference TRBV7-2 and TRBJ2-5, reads GAGVSQSPSNKVTEKGKDVELRCDPISGHTALYWYRQSLGQGLEFLIYFQGNSAPDKSGLPSDRFSAERTGGSVSTLTIQRTQQEDSAVYLCASSLGGIQETQYFGPGTRLLVL.

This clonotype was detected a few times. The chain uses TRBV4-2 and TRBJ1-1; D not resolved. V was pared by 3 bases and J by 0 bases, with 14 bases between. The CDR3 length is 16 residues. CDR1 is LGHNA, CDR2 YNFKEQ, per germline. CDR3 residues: CASSHTLRGLNTEAFF. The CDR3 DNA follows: TGTGCCAGCAGCCACACTCTGCGGGGATTGAACACTGAAGCTTTCTTT.

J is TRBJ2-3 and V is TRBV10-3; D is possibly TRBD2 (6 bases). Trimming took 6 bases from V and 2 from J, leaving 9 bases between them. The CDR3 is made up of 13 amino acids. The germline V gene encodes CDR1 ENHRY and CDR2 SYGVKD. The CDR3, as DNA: TGTGCCATCAGGGGAGGCGACACAGATACGCAGTATTTT. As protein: CAIRGGDTDTQYF.